Listed here are 15 T cell receptor beta chains from one sample, sequenced in a study of T cell changes during pregnancy in multiple sclerosis. Some clones are missing from TCRdb's copy, which holds only in-frame ones; the method was immunoSEQ multiplex PCR. The sample lists approximately 51,000 clones, about 90% occurring once. This specimen was CD4+ T cells from peripheral blood mononuclear cells, taken after pregnancy. These receptors all come from a female donor with multiple sclerosis, enrolled in a pregnancy study.

The chain recombines TRBV2 with TRBJ2-5; D is possibly TRBD2 (6 bases). This CDR3 contains 13 residues. V lost 4 bases to trimming and J lost 5 bases, with 11 bases between them. CDR1 and CDR2 from the germline V gene are SNHLY and FYNNEI. The CDR3 nucleotides read TGTGCCAGCAGTGTCACTAGCATTGAGACCCAGTACTTC. The encoded protein is CASSVTSIETQYF.

V usage is TRBV18 and J usage is TRBJ2-1, with D tentatively TRBD2 (6 bases). The V end was cut by 3 bases, the J end by 4 bases, with 16 bases between. Germline-derived CDR1 and CDR2 are KGHSH and LQKENI. This CDR3 is built from 16 residues. CDR3 sequence: CASSPGERVLYNEQFF. CDR3 DNA sequence: TGTGCCAGCTCACCCGGTGAGCGGGTGCTTTACAATGAGCAGTTCTTC.

Of note for this clone: The sample holds other DNA sequences that translate to the same CDR3. The gene calls are TRBV9 and TRBJ2-3; D ambiguous. V dropped 0 bases and J dropped 5 bases, with 7 bases sitting between them. This CDR3 has 13 amino acids. Germline CDR1 is SGDLS and CDR2 is YYNGEE. The CDR3 loop reads CASSVVTGDTQYF. The CDR3 DNA reads TGTGCCAGCAGCGTAGTGACGGGAGATACGCAGTATTTT.

The V gene is TRBV4-1, the J gene TRBJ2-3; 11 bases are a match to TRBD2. CDR1 is MGHRA and CDR2 is YSYEKL in the germline V gene. There are 16 residues in the CDR3. V lost 4 bases to trimming and J lost 4 bases; unmatched junction nucleotides: 7. The chain's CDR3 is CASSRLLAGASDTQYF. Here the CDR3 DNA reads TGCGCCAGCAGCCGTTTACTAGCGGGAGCTTCAGATACGCAGTATTTT.

The CDR3 reads CASRRTGEGQPQHF. The CDR3 coding sequence is TGTGCCTCTAGAAGGACAGGGGAGGGTCAGCCCCAGCATTTT. The gene calls are TRBV19 and TRBJ1-5; TRBD1 agrees at 9 bases. Trimming took 11 bases from V and 6 from J; bases not matched to a gene: 11. CDR3 length: 14 residues. Germline CDR1 and CDR2: LNHDA and SQIVND (reference sequence).

This CDR3 reads CASSRDRITDTQYF. The CDR3 nucleotides read TGCGCCAGCAGCAGGGACAGAATCACAGATACGCAGTATTTT. The chain combines TRBV5-1 with TRBJ2-3; 7 positions agree with TRBD1. The CDR3 spans 14 residues. CDR1 is SGHRS, CDR2 YFSETQ, per germline. Trimming removed 4 bases from V and 2 bases from J; junction bases left unmatched: 4.

The chain uses TRBV27 and TRBJ2-6; D ambiguous. The germline gives CDR1 MNHEY, CDR2 SMNVEV (reference sequence). The CDR3 runs 17 residues. V lost 5 bases to trimming and J lost 0 bases, with 14 bases between them. In nucleotides, the CDR3 is TGTGCCAGCAGTCCAACAGCAACGATCTCTGGGGCCAACGTCCTGACTTTC. As protein: CASSPTATISGANVLTF.

The chain carries TRBV29-1 and TRBJ2-1; 9 bases map to TRBD2. There are 13 residues in the CDR3. Germline CDR1 and CDR2: SQVTM and ANQGSEA. J gave up 9 bases and V 7 bases, and 10 bases lay outside the gene matches. The CDR3 is CSADLAGRVEQFF. In DNA form, the CDR3 reads TGCAGCGCTGATCTAGCGGGGAGGGTTGAGCAGTTCTTC.

The chain recombines TRBV7-2 with TRBJ2-1; 8 bases line up with TRBD1. Trimming removed 4 bases from V and 8 bases from J; junction bases left unmatched: 7. This CDR3 region has 14 residues. CDR1 is SGHTA and CDR2 is FQGNSA in the germline V gene. This chain's CDR3 is CASSSGGSRHEQFF. In nucleotides, the CDR3 is TGTGCCAGCAGCTCAGGGGGCTCCCGGCATGAGCAGTTCTTC.

The chain has TRBV4-1 and TRBJ2-7; 11 bases are shared with TRBD1. V lost 1 base, J lost 2 bases, and 4 bases stayed unmatched. This CDR3 has 16 residues. Germline lookup yields CDR1 MGHRA and CDR2 YSYEKL. Written as DNA, the CDR3 is TGCGCCAGCAGCCAAGGGGACAGGGGGGACACCTACGAGCAGTACTTC. Protein sequence: CASSQGDRGDTYEQYF.

The V call is TRBV2, the J call TRBJ2-5, with TRBD2 matching 11 bases. Germline values: CDR1 SNHLY, CDR2 FYNNEI. With 4 bases clipped from V and 5 bases from J, the junction kept 6 bases outside the gene matches. The CDR3 loop spans 15 amino acids. This chain's CDR3 is CASSGELAGDETQYF. The CDR3 region has the DNA TGTGCCAGCAGTGGGGAACTAGCGGGAGATGAGACCCAGTACTTC.

The chain is built from TRBV18 and TRBJ1-2; D is unclear. Germline V gene lookup returns CDR1 KGHSH and CDR2 LQKENI. The V gene lost 5 bases and the J gene lost 2 bases, with 15 bases spanning the gap. The CDR3 has 15 amino acids. The CDR3 spells CASSTTPDFNYGYTF. The CDR3 DNA sequence: TGTGCCAGCTCAACTACGCCAGATTTCAACTATGGCTACACCTTC.

The chain recombines TRBV6-6 with TRBJ2-1; TRBD2 might be the D (7 bases). The V gene lost 2 bases and the J gene lost 6 bases, with 14 bases spanning the gap. CDR1 and CDR2 from the germline V gene are MNHNY and SVGAGI (reference sequence). The CDR3 covers 15 residues. The CDR3 bases are TGTGCCAGCAGTTACGAGGGGGGGTTCGGCAATGAGCAGTTCTTC. It encodes CASSYEGGFGNEQFF.

This clone was observed many times. The rearrangement joins TRBV5-1 to TRBJ1-2; possible D gene TRBD1, 6 bases. Germline V gene lookup returns CDR1 SGHRS and CDR2 YFSETQ. V gave up 4 bases and J gave up 0 bases, with 10 bases separating them. The CDR3 runs to 14 residues. Here the CDR3 DNA reads TGCGCCAGCAGCCGGGACACCGCTAACTATGGCTACACCTTC. Its translation: CASSRDTANYGYTF.

The CDR3 region has the DNA TGTGCCAGCAGCCGACTCTCTGGAAACACCATATATTTT. Protein product: CASSRLSGNTIYF. V gene TRBV9 combines with J gene TRBJ1-3; D gene uncertain. Trimming took off 4 bases at V and 0 bases at J, with 5 bases between the two ends. The CDR3 sequence is 13 residues long. Per the germline V gene, CDR1 is SGDLS and CDR2 is YYNGEE.